This record covers a single T cell receptor beta chain. Antigen specificity is unknown. The repertoire was sequenced with immunoSEQ multiplex PCR; TCRdb's copy has only in-frame clones and lacks some. The top ten hold approximately 6% of the sample, which has some 200,000 clones, approximately 70% seen once. With V trimmed by 4 bases and J by 7 bases, 10 bases remained unmatched. CDR1 is LGHNA and CDR2 is YNFKEQ in the germline V gene. The CDR3 is made up of 16 amino acids. This entry comes from a study of cytotoxic CD8 clonotypes in ibrutinib-treated CLL. Findings of the study overall: The times at which samples were taken varied between sustained-remission and progressing patients.

The clonotype was recovered from a human donor with chronic lymphocytic leukemia. The sequencing used PBMCs, collected after 12 months of ibrutinib treatment. The J gene is TRBJ2-1, the V gene TRBV4-2, with TRBD2 matching 10 bases. The CDR3 reads CASSRPSSGGGNEQFF. In DNA, the CDR3 is TGTGCCAGCAGCCGCCCATCTAGCGGGGGTGGGAATGAGCAGTTCTTC.